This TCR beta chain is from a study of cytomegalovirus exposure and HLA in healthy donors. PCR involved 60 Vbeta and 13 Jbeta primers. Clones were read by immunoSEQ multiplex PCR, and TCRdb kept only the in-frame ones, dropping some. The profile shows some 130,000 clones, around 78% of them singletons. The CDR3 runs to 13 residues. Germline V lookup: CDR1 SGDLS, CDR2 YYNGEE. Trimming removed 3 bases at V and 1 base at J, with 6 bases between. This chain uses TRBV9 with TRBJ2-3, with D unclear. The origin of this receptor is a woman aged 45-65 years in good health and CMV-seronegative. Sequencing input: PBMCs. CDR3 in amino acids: CASSALRTDTQYF. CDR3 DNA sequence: TGTGCCAGCAGCGCACTCCGCACAGATACGCAGTATTTT.